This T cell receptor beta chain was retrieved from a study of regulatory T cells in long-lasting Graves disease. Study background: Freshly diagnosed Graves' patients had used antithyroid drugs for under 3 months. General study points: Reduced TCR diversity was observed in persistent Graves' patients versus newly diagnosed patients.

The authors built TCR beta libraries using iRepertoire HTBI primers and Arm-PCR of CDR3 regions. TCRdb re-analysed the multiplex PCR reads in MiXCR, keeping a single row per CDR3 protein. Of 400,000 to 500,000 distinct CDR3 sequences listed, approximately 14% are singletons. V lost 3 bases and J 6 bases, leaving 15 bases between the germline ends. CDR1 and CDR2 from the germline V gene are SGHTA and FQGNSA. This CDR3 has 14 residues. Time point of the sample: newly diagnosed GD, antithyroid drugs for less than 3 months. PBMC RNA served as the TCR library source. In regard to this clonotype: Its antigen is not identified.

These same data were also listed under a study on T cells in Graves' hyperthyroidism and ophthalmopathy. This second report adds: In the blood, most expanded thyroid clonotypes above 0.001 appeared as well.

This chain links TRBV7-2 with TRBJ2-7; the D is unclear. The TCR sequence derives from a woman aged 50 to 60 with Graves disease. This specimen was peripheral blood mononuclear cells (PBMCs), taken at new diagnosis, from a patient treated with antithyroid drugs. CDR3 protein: CASSFTPAASEQYF. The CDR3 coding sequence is TGTGCCAGCAGCTTTACTCCCGCGGCTTCCGAGCAGTACTTC.